This T cell receptor (beta chain) was profiled in a study of T cell responses to AZD1222 COVID-19 vaccine. Study-wide points: Females outnumbered males among donors, who were mostly white British; clonal diversity was possibly underestimated.

The V end was cut by 3 bases, the J end by 7 bases, with 7 bases between. The CDR3 is made up of 12 amino acids. Per the germline V gene, CDR1 is LNHDA and CDR2 is SQIVND (reference sequence). As to this clone: Its target is unknown.

Method: immunoSEQ multiplex PCR; TCRdb's copy keeps in-frame clones and lacks some. The sample includes roughly 100,000 clones, around 84% of them seen just once. V usage is TRBV19 and J usage is TRBJ2-1; no reliable D call. This receptor was identified in an adult in good health. Sequences were derived from peripheral blood, sampled on day 0 of AZD1222 vaccination. The CDR3 sequence: CASSIGINEQFF. In DNA form, the CDR3 reads TGTGCCAGTAGTATTGGAATAAATGAGCAGTTCTTC.